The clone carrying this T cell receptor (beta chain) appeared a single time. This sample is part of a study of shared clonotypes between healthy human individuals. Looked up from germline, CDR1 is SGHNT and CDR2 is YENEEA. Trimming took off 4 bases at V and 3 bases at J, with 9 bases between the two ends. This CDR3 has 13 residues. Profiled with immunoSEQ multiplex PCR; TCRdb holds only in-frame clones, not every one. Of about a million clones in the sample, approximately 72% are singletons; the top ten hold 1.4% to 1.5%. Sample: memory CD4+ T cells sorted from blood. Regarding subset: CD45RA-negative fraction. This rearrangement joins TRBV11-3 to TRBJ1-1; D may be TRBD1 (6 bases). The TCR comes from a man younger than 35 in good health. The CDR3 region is CASSSQGYTEAFF. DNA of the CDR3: TGTGCCAGCAGCTCACAGGGCTACACTGAAGCTTTCTTT.